This record looks at one TCR beta chain sequence and its context. Its matching antigen is unknown. Germline-derived CDR1 and CDR2 are LNHDA and SQIVND (reference sequence). Trimming shortened V by 5 bases and J by 7 bases, and 18 bases separated the two germline ends. The CDR3 runs 15 residues. This entry is derived from a study of cytomegalovirus exposure and HLA in healthy donors. Sequencing used immunoSEQ multiplex PCR; TCRdb keeps in-frame clones, though not all of them. The sample includes tens of thousands of clones, around 94% of them seen just once. Study conclusions and caveats: Specificity of a few CMV-associated chains for CMV antigens was verified in vitro. It was about 180 TCR beta chains that were listed as cytomegalovirus-associated. It was reported that the classifier diagnosed cytomegalovirus status with high specificity and sensitivity in both the original and validation cohorts.

The origin of this receptor is a woman aged 18-30 years in good health and CMV-seropositive. J is TRBJ2-1 and V is TRBV19; D is perhaps TRBD2 (6 bases). The sequenced material came from PBMCs. The CDR3: CASSDVGAGINEQFF. The DNA of the CDR3 is TGTGCCAGTAGTGACGTGGGAGCGGGTATAAATGAGCAGTTCTTC.